This entry describes one T cell receptor beta chain. The antigen is not known. The data belong to a study of cytomegalovirus exposure and HLA in healthy donors. Whole-study results and caveats: Some V segments (TRBV6-2 and TRBV6-3 among them) were excluded as indistinguishable. Presence/absence analyses took donor sequencing depth as roughly uniform. There were several of the most significant clusters that appeared linked to common viral pathogens in a later analysis.

PCR was performed using 60 Vbeta and 13 Jbeta primers. Sequencing was performed with immunoSEQ multiplex PCR; in TCRdb, only in-frame clones are kept and a portion is missing. The sample lists under 120,000 clones, over 65% occurring once. Germline V gene sequence: CDR1 SGHAT, CDR2 FQNNGV. This CDR3 has 17 amino acids. V was shortened by 7 bases and J by 0 bases, with 19 bases between the two germline ends. The sequenced sample was PBMCs. The rearrangement links TRBV11-2 to TRBJ2-1, with D possibly being TRBD1 (7 bases). The receptor comes from a female donor in good health and CMV-seropositive. CDR3 sequence reads: CASTSGWRGRSYNEQFF. CDR3 DNA: TGTGCCAGCACCTCAGGGTGGAGGGGGCGCTCCTACAATGAGCAGTTCTTC.